One T cell receptor beta chain is described in this entry. Losses at the gene ends were 2 bases for V and 3 bases for J; bases not matched to a gene: 10. This CDR3 has 17 residues. CDR1 and CDR2 (germline): SGDLS, YYNGEE. This entry comes from a study of cytomegalovirus exposure and HLA in healthy donors. PCR used 60 Vbeta primers and 13 Jbeta primers. Only in-frame clones appear in the TCRdb table, and some are missing; sequencing was by immunoSEQ multiplex PCR. Of about 82,000 clones in the sample, about 77% were seen once. The sample was PBMCs. The source of this sequence is a man in his fifties or sixties in good health and CMV-seronegative. The chain carries TRBV9 and TRBJ1-1, with 10 bases that match TRBD1. The CDR3 DNA reads as TGTGCCAGCAGCGTCGCCGGGACAGGGGCCGTGGACACTGAAGCTTTCTTT. Encoded protein: CASSVAGTGAVDTEAFF.